The rows below give T cell receptor beta chains drawn from one sample of a study of cytomegalovirus exposure and HLA in healthy donors. Sequencing used immunoSEQ multiplex PCR; TCRdb keeps in-frame clones, though not all of them. The sample records about 200,000 clones, 65% to 85% being singletons. Specimen: PBMCs. These receptors all stem from a man aged 25 to 40 in good health and CMV-seronegative. The CDR3 runs from the conserved cysteine through the conserved F or W. A D gene is named only where the DNA matches it firmly. Only some rows state a clone size, as once, few, many or a class for expanded clones.

clone_size	v_call	j_call	d_call	cdr3_nt	cdr3_aa
NA	TRBV18	TRBJ2-5	NA	TGTGCCAGCTCACCGCGGCTCCAAGAGACCCAGTACTTC	CASSPRLQETQYF
NA	TRBV11-2	TRBJ2-3	TRBD2	TGTGCCAGCAGCTGGACTAGCGGCACAGATACGCAGTATTTT	CASSWTSGTDTQYF
NA	TRBV27	TRBJ2-7	NA	TGTGCCAGCAGTTTACCTAATAACGAGCAGTACTTC	CASSLPNNEQYF
NA	TRBV28	TRBJ2-7	NA	TGTGCCAGCAGTTTGTGGACACACGAGCAGTACTTC	CASSLWTHEQYF
NA	TRBV5-6	TRBJ2-3	NA	TGTGCCAGCAGCTCAGGGTTTAATACAGATACGCAGTATTTT	CASSSGFNTDTQYF
NA	TRBV29-1	TRBJ2-1	NA	TGCAGCGTTAATTCGAAGAGGAGTAATGAGCAGTTCTTC	CSVNSKRSNEQFF
NA	TRBV9	TRBJ1-5	NA	TGTGCCAGCAGCGTAGGGCAGGGTCCCAATCAGCCCCAGCATTTT	CASSVGQGPNQPQHF
NA	TRBV6-5	TRBJ2-3	NA	TGTGCCACCAGTTACCGGGGGTCCACAGATACGCAGTATTTT	CATSYRGSTDTQYF
few	TRBV4-2	TRBJ1-1	TRBD1	TGTGCCAGCACCCGACAGGGGAACACTGAAGCTTTCTTT	CASTRQGNTEAFF
NA	TRBV5-8	TRBJ2-5	TRBD2	TGTGCCAGCAGCTTCTACGGACTAGCGGTAGAGACCCAGTACTTC	CASSFYGLAVETQYF
NA	TRBV5-1	TRBJ2-3	NA	TGCGCCAGCAGCGTACAGGGTTCAGATACGCAGTATTTT	CASSVQGSDTQYF